Each of the 8 T cell receptor beta chains below was sequenced from the same sample in a study of T cells in Graves' hyperthyroidism and ophthalmopathy. Researchers amplified the TCR beta CDR3 regions from RNA transcripts. A first-round RT-PCR of the TCR CDR3 used the HTBI primer set. From the multiplex PCR reads, TCRdb called clonotypes with MiXCR, one entry per CDR3 protein. There are approximately 370,000 distinct CDR3 sequences in the sample; about a sixth occur only once, and about a third lies in the top ten. Sequences were obtained from blood. The receptors were sampled from a woman aged 25-40 years with Graves' hyperthyroidism that later progressed to Graves' ophthalmopathy.

This clonotype was seen many times. V is TRBV7-9 and J is TRBJ2-7, with 9 positions matching TRBD1. CDR1 and CDR2 from the germline V gene are SEHNR and FQNEAQ (reference sequence). The CDR3 sequence is 14 residues long. The junction had 6 bases not matched to a gene; V was cut back by 4 bases and J by 5 bases. CDR3 bases: TGTGCCAGCAGCTCCTATGGGACAGGGCACGAGCAGTACTTC. Translating it yields CASSSYGTGHEQYF. Full variable domain (remainder filled in from reference TRBV7-9 and TRBJ2-7): DTGVSQNPRHKITKRGQNVTFRCDPISEHNRLYWYRQTLGQGPEFLTYFQNEAQLEKSRLLSDRFSAERPKGSFSTLEIQRTEQGDSAMYLCASSSYGTGHEQYFGPGTRLTVT.

This clonotype was recorded at least ten times. V and J are TRBV24-1 and TRBJ2-7; 7 nucleotides line up with TRBD1. Germline values: CDR1 KGHDR, CDR2 SFDVKD. With V trimmed by 6 bases and J by 2 bases, 6 bases remained unmatched. CDR3 length: 14 amino acids. CDR3 sequence reads: CATSRSGQTYEQYF. The CDR3 region has the DNA TGTGCCACCAGTCGATCGGGACAGACCTACGAGCAGTACTTC.

The V and J genes are TRBV28 and TRBJ1-5; D call uncertain. CDR3 length equals 14 residues. CDR1 and CDR2 from the germline V gene are MDHEN and SYDVKM. Trimming removed 6 bases from V and 6 bases from J, with 15 bases in between. CDR3 sequence reads: CASRAPGVGQPQHF. CDR3 DNA: TGTGCCAGCAGGGCCCCCGGGGTTGGTCAGCCCCAGCATTTT.

This clonotype occurred many times. The chain couples TRBV3-1 to TRBJ2-7; TRBD1 is a possible D gene (6 bases). The ends were cut back, 5 bases at V and 2 bases at J, with 13 bases in the middle. This CDR3 is 14 amino acids long. From germline, CDR1 is LGHDT and CDR2 YNNKEL (reference sequence). The CDR3 DNA is TGTGCCAGCAGCGGAGGACGGACAGCCTACGAGCAGTACTTC. The encoded protein is CASSGGRTAYEQYF.

This clonotype was detected many times. The gene calls are TRBV7-8 and TRBJ1-2, with D possibly TRBD1 on 6 matching bases. The CDR3 runs to 17 residues. The germline V and J ends were trimmed by 5 bases and 1 base, with 20 bases remaining between them. CDR1 and CDR2 (germline): SGHVS, FQNEAQ. This CDR3 is CASSPKSDRIHNYGYTF. As DNA, the CDR3 is TGTGCCAGCAGCCCGAAAAGCGACAGGATTCATAACTATGGCTACACCTTC.

The chain recombines TRBV5-1 with TRBJ1-1; 10 nucleotides agree with TRBD1. Germline lookup yields CDR1 SGHRS and CDR2 YFSETQ. The CDR3 extends over 15 amino acids. Trimming took 4 bases from V and 4 from J; bases not matched to a gene: 7. In DNA, the CDR3 is TGCGCCAGCAGCGTGACAGGGGGCCTGGGCACTGAAGCTTTCTTT. Amino acid sequence: CASSVTGGLGTEAFF.

This clonotype was seen many times. The chain uses TRBV3-1 and TRBJ2-3; tentative D call: TRBD1 (6 bases). Germline values: CDR1 LGHDT, CDR2 YNNKEL (reference sequence). Between the trimmed V and J ends, which lost 4 bases and 8 bases, there was a span of 10 bases. The length of the CDR3 is 12 residues. CDR3 sequence reads: CASSLTGPTQYF. The CDR3 DNA is TGTGCCAGCAGCCTAACAGGGCCTACGCAGTATTTT.

This clonotype was found a few times. The chain recombines TRBV15 with TRBJ1-4, with 10 positions matching TRBD1. This CDR3 is 17 amino acids long. Germline loops: CDR1 LNHNV, CDR2 YYDKDF (reference sequence). Germline trimming cut 3 bases from V and 2 bases from J; bases unmatched to any gene: 6. Here the CDR3 DNA reads TGTGCCACCAGCAGTGGGGGACAGGGGCCTACTAATGAAAAACTGTTTTTT. Residues: CATSSGGQGPTNEKLFF.